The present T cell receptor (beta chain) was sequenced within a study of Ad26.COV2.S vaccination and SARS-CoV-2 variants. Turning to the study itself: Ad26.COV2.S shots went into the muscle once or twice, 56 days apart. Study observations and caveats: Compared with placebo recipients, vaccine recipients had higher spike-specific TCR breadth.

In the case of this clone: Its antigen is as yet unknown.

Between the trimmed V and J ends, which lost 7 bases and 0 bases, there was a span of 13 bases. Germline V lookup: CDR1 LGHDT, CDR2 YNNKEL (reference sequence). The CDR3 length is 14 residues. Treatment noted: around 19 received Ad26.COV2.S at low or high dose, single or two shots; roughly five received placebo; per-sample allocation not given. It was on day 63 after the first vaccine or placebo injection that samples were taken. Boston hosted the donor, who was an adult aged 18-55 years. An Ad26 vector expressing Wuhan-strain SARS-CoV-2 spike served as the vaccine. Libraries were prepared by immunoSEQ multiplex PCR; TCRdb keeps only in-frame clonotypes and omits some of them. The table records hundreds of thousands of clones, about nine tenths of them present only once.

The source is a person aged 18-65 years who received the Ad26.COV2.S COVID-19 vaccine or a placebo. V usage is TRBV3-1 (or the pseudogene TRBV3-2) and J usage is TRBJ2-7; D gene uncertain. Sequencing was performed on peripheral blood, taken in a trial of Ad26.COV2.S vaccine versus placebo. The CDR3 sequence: CASTPGGYSYEQYF. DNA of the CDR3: TGTGCCAGCACGCCAGGCGGATACTCCTACGAGCAGTACTTC.